A single sample is the source of the 24 T cell receptor beta chains below, sequenced in a study of HIV-infected patients and healthy controls. Whole blood was used without fractionation, so all unsorted peripheral T cells were included. Around 500 ng RNA was reverse transcribed with alpha and beta constant-region primers. Using multiplexing indices, alpha and beta chain libraries were generated apart by chain-specific third strand synthesis. TCRdb processed the 5' RACE reads anew with MiXCR; each CDR3 protein has one entry. The sample shows more than 7,500 distinct CDR3 sequences, over 8% of them seen only once. This material consisted of blood, taken before antiretroviral therapy. The receptors here all came from an adult with HIV infection.

This clonotype was picked up many times. The chain employs TRBV28 and TRBJ2-1, with D maybe TRBD1 (6 bases). This CDR3 has 13 amino acids. Germline CDR1 MDHEN, CDR2 SYDVKM. V was trimmed by 7 bases and J by 4 bases, leaving 11 bases between them. Here the CDR3 reads CASKQGNYNEQFF. CDR3 bases: TGTGCCAGCAAGCAGGGGAATTACAATGAGCAGTTCTTC.

This clonotype was seen repeatedly, ten times or more. The chain employs TRBV4-2 and TRBJ1-2; maybe TRBD1 (5 bases). CDR1 LGHNA and CDR2 YNFKEQ come from the germline V gene. The CDR3 runs 17 residues. Trimming shortened V by 4 bases and J by 0 bases, and 18 bases separated the two germline ends. CDR3 residues: CASSLAKLGGPNYGYTF. The CDR3, as DNA: TGTGCCAGCAGCCTCGCGAAGCTTGGGGGACCTAACTATGGCTACACCTTC.

This clonotype has at least ten counts. This chain joins TRBV4-1 and TRBJ2-1; D uncertain. There are 17 residues in the CDR3. The V end was cut by 3 bases, the J end by 0 bases, with 15 bases between. Germline V gene lookup returns CDR1 MGHRA and CDR2 YSYEKL. CDR3 in DNA: TGCGCCAGCAGCCAGGCCGAAAAGAGGAGCTCCTACAATGAGCAGTTCTTC. Amino acid sequence: CASSQAEKRSSYNEQFF.

This clonotype is medium-sized (0.01 to 0.1%). This chain uses TRBV4-1 with TRBJ2-1; 8 bases agree with TRBD2. CDR1 is MGHRA and CDR2 is YSYEKL in the germline V gene. The CDR3 covers 16 residues. V was clipped by 0 bases and J by 10 bases; unmatched bases: 11. CDR3 protein: CASSQEAVLAGREQFF. DNA of the CDR3: TGCGCCAGCAGCCAAGAAGCGGTGTTAGCGGGGAGAGAGCAGTTCTTC.

By frequency in the sample, this clonotype is medium-sized (0.01 to 0.1%). The chain employs TRBV7-3 and TRBJ2-1; D remains unclear. The CDR3 contains 14 residues. Trimming shortened V by 2 bases and J by 7 bases, and 12 bases separated the two germline ends. Germline CDR1 SGHTA, CDR2 FQGTGA. The CDR3, as DNA: TGTGCCAGCAGCTTATATCTGGACGGGAATGAGCAGTTCTTC. Translation gives CASSLYLDGNEQFF. Using reference TRBV7-3 and TRBJ2-1 for the parts outside the CDR3, the full variable domain is GAGVSQTPSNKVTEKGKYVELRCDPISGHTALYWYRQSLGQGPEFLIYFQGTGAADDSGLPNDRFFAVRPEGSVSTLKIQRTERGDSAVYLCASSLYLDGNEQFFGPGTRLTVL.

The CDR3 loop is CATSRSPLYEQYF. Written as DNA, the CDR3 is TGTGCCACCTCACGGAGTCCCCTCTACGAGCAGTACTTC. The rearrangement joins TRBV19 to TRBJ2-7; no clear D gene. Germline lookup yields CDR1 LNHDA and CDR2 SQIVND (reference sequence). V was cut by 10 bases and J by 3 bases, with 16 bases left in between. This CDR3 spans 13 amino acids.

Ten or more counts support this clonotype. The J gene is TRBJ2-7, the V gene TRBV19, with unresolved D. CDR3 size: 14 residues. V was clipped by 1 base and J by 1 base, with 8 bases between them. The V gene's germline CDR1 is LNHDA and CDR2 SQIVND (reference sequence). The CDR3 protein is CASSIGLLSYEQYF. DNA for the CDR3: TGTGCCAGTAGTATAGGGCTACTATCCTACGAGCAGTACTTC.

This clonotype was seen repeatedly, ten times or more. The chain couples TRBV7-9 to TRBJ2-7; 10 bases are shared with TRBD2. Germline V gene data show CDR1 as SEHNR and CDR2 as FQNEAQ (reference sequence). The CDR3 spans 15 residues. The ends lost 4 bases at V and 4 bases at J; junction bases unmatched: 7. The CDR3 bases are TGTGCCAGCAGCTCCCCGGGACTAGCGATATACGAGCAGTACTTC. Its translation is CASSSPGLAIYEQYF.

This clonotype was detected ten times or more. This chain connects TRBV20-1 to TRBJ1-5; D is perhaps TRBD1 (5 bases). CDR3 length: 14 amino acids. The germline V and J ends were trimmed by 4 bases and 1 base, with 11 bases remaining between them. The germline gives CDR1 DFQATT, CDR2 SNEGSKA (reference sequence). CDR3 coding DNA: TGCAGTGCTATTGGGGGGAGAAGCAATCAGCCCCAGCATTTT. The encoded protein is CSAIGGRSNQPQHF.

In this sample, this clonotype turned up many times. J is TRBJ1-1 and V is TRBV12-3 or TRBV12-4; D unresolved. The CDR3 extends over 13 amino acids. V was shortened by 7 bases and J by 0 bases, with 9 bases between the two germline ends. CDR3 DNA sequence: TGTGCCAGCACCTTGACATTGAACACTGAAGCTTTCTTT. Translating gives CASTLTLNTEAFF.

This clonotype was picked up a small number of times. The rearrangement joins TRBV10-3 to TRBJ2-5, with D perhaps TRBD2 (5 bases). Trimming removed 8 bases from V and 1 base from J, with 11 bases in between. From germline, CDR1 is ENHRY and CDR2 SYGVKD. This CDR3 spans 13 amino acids. CDR3 in amino acids: CAIAHGIQETQYF. CDR3 bases: TGTGCCATCGCCCACGGGATCCAAGAGACCCAGTACTTC.

This clonotype rates as medium-sized. The chain has TRBV27 and TRBJ2-7; unclear D gene. Looked up from germline, CDR1 is MNHEY and CDR2 is SMNVEV (reference sequence). CDR3 length: 11 residues. Trimming pared 4 bases from V and 7 bases from J, leaving 8 bases between. CDR3: CASSSGGEQYF. The CDR3 region has the DNA TGTGCCAGCAGTTCGGGTGGAGAGCAGTACTTC.

This clonotype was observed at least ten times. V is TRBV5-6 and J is TRBJ1-1; D is unresolved. From germline, CDR1 is SGHDT and CDR2 YYEEEE. This CDR3 is built from 14 residues. Trimming shortened V by 2 bases and J by 2 bases, and 10 bases separated the two germline ends. This CDR3 reads CASSFRAGNTEAFF. The CDR3 nucleotides read TGTGCCAGCAGCTTTCGTGCAGGTAACACTGAAGCTTTCTTT.

The V call is TRBV2, the J call TRBJ1-5; 9 bases line up with TRBD1. Germline loops: CDR1 SNHLY, CDR2 FYNNEI. The CDR3 consists of 14 residues. Trimming cost V 8 bases and J 3 bases; bases outside gene matches: 5. CDR3 in amino acids: CASRGTGLNQPQHF. The CDR3 nucleotides are TGTGCCAGCCGGGGGACAGGGCTCAATCAGCCCCAGCATTTT.

This clonotype was seen a handful of times. V is TRBV5-4 and J is TRBJ2-6; 7 bases are a match to TRBD1. There are 14 residues in the CDR3. The V gene's germline CDR1 is SGHNT and CDR2 YYREEE (reference sequence). Trimming cost V 7 bases and J 0 bases; bases outside gene matches: 1. The DNA for the CDR3 is TGTGCCAGCGGGACAGACTCTGGGGCCAACGTCCTGACTTTC. Protein product: CASGTDSGANVLTF.

V and J are TRBV14 and TRBJ1-1, with D hard to call. The CDR3 length is 12 residues. Trimming took off 0 bases at V and 4 bases at J, with 3 bases between the two ends. CDR1 is SGHDN and CDR2 is FVKESK in the germline V gene. CDR3 DNA sequence: TGTGCCAGCAGCCAAGAGTTCACTGAAGCTTTCTTT. Its protein is CASSQEFTEAFF.

This clonotype was counted a few times. The V call is TRBV10-3, the J call TRBJ2-7; D perhaps matches TRBD2 (6 bases). The germline gives CDR1 ENHRY, CDR2 SYGVKD. Trimming removed 4 bases from V and 4 bases from J, with 17 bases in between. The CDR3 is 15 amino acids. DNA of the CDR3: TGTGCCATCAGTGGAGGAGCGGGTCAAGCGTACGAGCAGTACTTC. Protein product: CAISGGAGQAYEQYF.

This clonotype was detected ten times or more. The chain is built from TRBV5-5 and TRBJ2-3, with D unclear. This CDR3 has 12 amino acids. The germline V and J ends were trimmed by 2 bases and 4 bases, with 5 bases remaining between them. Germline CDR1 is SGHKS and CDR2 is YYEKEE (reference sequence). The DNA of the CDR3 is TGTGCCAGCAGCTTTGGGTCAGATACGCAGTATTTT. This sequence encodes CASSFGSDTQYF.

This clonotype appeared many times. The CDR3 here is CASSQETLGGELFF. CDR3 sequence (DNA): TGTGCCAGCAGCCAAGAAACCCTCGGCGGGGAGCTGTTTTTT. V gene TRBV6-5 combines with J gene TRBJ2-2; D is unclear. Trimming pared 6 bases from V and 7 bases from J, leaving 15 bases between. Germline CDR1 is MNHEY and CDR2 is SVGAGI. The CDR3 loop spans 14 amino acids.

V usage is TRBV29-1 and J usage is TRBJ2-5; no firm D call. V lost 0 bases and J 2 bases, leaving 7 bases between the germline ends. The CDR3 has 13 amino acids. CDR1 SQVTM and CDR2 ANQGSEA come from the germline V gene. The CDR3 is CSVEDDPQETQYF. CDR3 nucleotide sequence: TGCAGCGTTGAAGATGACCCGCAAGAGACCCAGTACTTC.

This clonotype has only a few counts. The J gene is TRBJ2-7, the V gene TRBV18; TRBD1 agrees at 9 bases. Germline loops: CDR1 KGHSH, CDR2 LQKENI. CDR3 length equals 16 residues. V trimming: 5 bases; J trimming: 5 bases; junction bases outside the gene matches: 13. The CDR3 protein is CASSSLPGTGSHEQYF. For the CDR3, the DNA is TGTGCCAGCTCATCCCTTCCCGGGACAGGGTCCCACGAGCAGTACTTC. The full variable domain, its missing parts supplied by reference TRBV18 and TRBJ2-7, is NAGVMQNPRHLVRRRGQEARLRCSPMKGHSHVYWYRQLPEEGLKFMVYLQKENIIDESGMPKERFSAEFPKEGPSILRIQQVVRGDSAAYFCASSSLPGTGSHEQYFGPGTRLTVT.

This clonotype was seen ten or more times. This chain joins TRBV10-2 and TRBJ2-5; 11 bases fit TRBD1. This CDR3 has 15 amino acids. V trimming: 3 bases; J trimming: 3 bases; junction bases outside the gene matches: 3. Germline V gives CDR1 WSHSY, CDR2 SAAADI. CDR3 residues: CASSDRTGGKETQYF. As DNA, the CDR3 is TGCGCCAGCAGTGACCGGACAGGGGGCAAAGAGACCCAGTACTTC.

This clonotype was observed many times. This rearrangement joins TRBV29-1 to TRBJ2-3, with 8 bases matching TRBD2. CDR3 size: 13 residues. CDR1 is SQVTM and CDR2 is ANQGSEA in the germline V gene. The V and J ends lost 7 bases and 3 bases, in that order; junction bases with no gene match: 6. For the CDR3, the DNA is TGCAGCGGACAGGCTAGCGGGACAGATACGCAGTATTTT. It yields the protein CSGQASGTDTQYF.

This clonotype has at least ten counts. The rearrangement joins TRBV20-1 to TRBJ2-4, with a possible D match to TRBD2 (6 bases). The CDR3 is 15 amino acids. Trimming left V 5 bases short and J 1 base short, with 15 bases between. The germline gives CDR1 DFQATT, CDR2 SNEGSKA (reference sequence). CDR3: CSAPKDAGAKNIQYF. CDR3 bases: TGCAGTGCTCCTAAGGACGCGGGGGCCAAAAACATTCAGTACTTC.